Included here is one T cell receptor (beta chain) sequence, with context. Its binding antigen is unknown. Base-call qualities are not available, and no considerably larger clone is one nucleotide away. These data come from a study of blood T cell repertoires in COVID-19 (dated by TCRdb to 2018 to 2021). Regarding the study in general: Samples from collaborators originated in the United States, Italy and Spain and spanned both the acute and convalescent phases of COVID-19. The prospective study material was composed of cDNA or gDNA derived from T cells, B-cell-depleted T cells, or PBMCs. The samples were drawn from the first 160 participants of the ongoing ImmuneRACE study and from 1,254 subjects provided by 6 global collaborators. Where available, HLA class I and class II types were obtained from metadata supplied by the sample provider rather than from assay-based typing. The dataset comprised deeply sampled blood TCRbeta repertoires from subjects exposed to, actively infected with, or recovered from COVID-19. A freely available public database, intended as a resource for researchers studying the immune response to SARS-CoV-2, is where the repertoires were released. Sample metadata almost always included a de-identified subject ID, COVID-19 status, age in years and sex.

TCRbeta CDR3 regions were amplified from genomic DNA by means of the immunoSEQ Assay, a bias-controlled multiplex PCR. Processing in the source paper ran as follows. Within the assay, amplification of reference gene primers was used to estimate how many nucleated cells each sample contained. To quantify the absolute abundance of each unique TCRbeta CDR3 rearrangement, sequence reads were collapsed and filtered. For each sample, productive Simpson clonality was calculated as the square root of Simpson's diversity index across productive rearrangements. Imported from immuneACCESS, the table was reduced by TCRdb to in-frame sequences with V and J called. These copies leave out some clones; in studies compared against another copy, an unresolved V gene accounts for under half, and the cause of the remainder is not known. Clone size and the V and J calls come from that table; the DNA yielded D and trimming. The sample includes 75,000 to 80,000 clones, with 70% to 90% observed a single time. The ten top clones hold 9.5% to 13% of the sample.

Overall study results and their limits: Clinical and demographic metadata were provided uncurated, with the amount varying by source and participant.

Including cysteine and phenylalanine, the CDR3 has 15 amino acids. Only the CDR3 part of the read is kept: 45 bases, read in frame from the first base. From the germline V gene, CDR1 is MGHRA and CDR2 is YSYEKL. V loses 4 bases at its end and J loses 7 bases; junction bases beyond the gene matches: 5. One collaborating source in Seattle enrolled patients while the patients were actively infected and followed the patients over time throughout the course of disease. Each collaborating institution followed its own protocols to collect whole blood in K2EDTA tubes. For TCRbeta analysis, collaborators shipped samples in one of three forms: frozen whole blood, isolated PBMCs, or DNA extracted from either of those sample types.

The sequence was collected from a man aged 60 to 75 with COVID-19, enrolled during active disease. The rearranged segments are TRBV4-1 and TRBJ2-2, and 11 junctional nucleotides match TRBD1. The material sequenced was peripheral blood. The sequenced DNA is TGCGCCAGCAGCCCCGGACAGGGGGCAGACGGGGAGCTGTTTTTT. It codes for CASSPGQGADGELFF.